This is a list of T cell receptor beta chains from one sample in a study of blood T cell repertoires in COVID-19. Sequenced by immunoSEQ multiplex PCR; TCRdb stores in-frame clones only, minus some. The sample consists of more than 110,000 clones, 84% of them appearing once. Sample: PBMCs or T cells enriched from blood (not recorded which). These receptors came from a man in his forties with acute COVID-19. CDR3s include the opening cysteine and the closing phenylalanine or tryptophan. Fields, in order: J gene, clone size, CDR3 length, V gene, D gene, CDR3 DNA, CDR3 protein. A D gene is named only where the DNA matches it firmly. Size tells how often a clone was seen (once, few, many) or the class of an expanded clone, and some rows leave it out.

>TRBJ2-7|-|16|TRBV7-6|TRBD2
TGTGCCAGCAGCTTAACCTCTAGCGGCGCAAAGTACGAGCAGTACTTC
CASSLTSSGAKYEQYF
>TRBJ2-7|few|12|TRBV19|-
TGTGCCAGTAGCCGGGACAAATACGAGCAGTACTTC
CASSRDKYEQYF
>TRBJ1-2|-|14|TRBV2|-
TGTGCCAGCAGTGACGGCAGGGGCAACTATGGCTACACCTTC
CASSDGRGNYGYTF
>TRBJ2-2|-|18|TRBV11-3|TRBD2
TGTGCCAGCAGCTTAAGTTTGGGAGCGGGGGAGAACACCGGGGAGCTGTTTTTT
CASSLSLGAGENTGELFF
>TRBJ1-1|-|13|TRBV29-1|-
TGCAGCGTTGTATTGGGCATGGGCACTGAAGCTTTCTTT
CSVVLGMGTEAFF
>TRBJ1-2|-|14|TRBV5-6|-
TGTGCCAGCAGCCCCGGGTGGGACTCTCGTGGCTACACCTTC
CASSPGWDSRGYTF
>TRBJ2-7|-|15|TRBV6-5|TRBD2
TGTGCCAGCAGCGACGGGGGGGTGCGCTCCTACGAGCAGTACTTC
CASSDGGVRSYEQYF
>TRBJ2-1|-|15|TRBV18|TRBD2
TGTGCCAGCCACGGGGGGATTAGCTCCTACAATGAGCAGTTCTTC
CASHGGISSYNEQFF
>TRBJ2-1|-|15|TRBV7-9|TRBD1
TGTGCCAGCAGCTTAGTGGGACAGGGGAGGAATGAGCAGTTCTTC
CASSLVGQGRNEQFF
>TRBJ2-3|-|13|TRBV30|-
TGTGCCTGGAGTGTAAGGGGGACAGATACGCAGTATTTT
CAWSVRGTDTQYF
>TRBJ2-7|-|14|TRBV7-2|TRBD1
TGTGCCAGCAGCCCAGACAGGGGATATTACGAGCAGTACTTC
CASSPDRGYYEQYF
>TRBJ1-4|-|14|TRBV2|-
TGTGCCAGCAGTGAAGTGGCATTTAATGAAAAACTGTTTTTT
CASSEVAFNEKLFF
>TRBJ2-3|-|17|TRBV5-4|TRBD2
TGTGCCAGCAGCTTGGGGGGACTAGCGGGGGGCACAGATACGCAGTATTTT
CASSLGGLAGGTDTQYF